This paragraph reports one TCR beta chain. The record originates from a study of T cell changes during pregnancy in multiple sclerosis. Repertoires were generated with immunoSEQ multiplex PCR, while TCRdb's copy carries only in-frame clones and drops some. The sample has 70,000 to 75,000 clones, approximately 92% seen once. Trimming left V 4 bases short and J 0 bases short, with 9 bases between. Germline assignment: CDR1 MDHEN and CDR2 SYDVKM. The CDR3 loop spans 15 amino acids. The sample here was peripheral blood, taken in the second trimester of pregnancy. This clonotype originated in a female donor with multiple sclerosis, enrolled in a pregnancy study. The chain uses TRBV28 and TRBJ1-4; D call uncertain. CDR3 DNA: TGTGCCAGCAGTTCGAGGGATGCAACTAATGAAAAACTGTTTTTT. Amino acid sequence: CASSSRDATNEKLFF.